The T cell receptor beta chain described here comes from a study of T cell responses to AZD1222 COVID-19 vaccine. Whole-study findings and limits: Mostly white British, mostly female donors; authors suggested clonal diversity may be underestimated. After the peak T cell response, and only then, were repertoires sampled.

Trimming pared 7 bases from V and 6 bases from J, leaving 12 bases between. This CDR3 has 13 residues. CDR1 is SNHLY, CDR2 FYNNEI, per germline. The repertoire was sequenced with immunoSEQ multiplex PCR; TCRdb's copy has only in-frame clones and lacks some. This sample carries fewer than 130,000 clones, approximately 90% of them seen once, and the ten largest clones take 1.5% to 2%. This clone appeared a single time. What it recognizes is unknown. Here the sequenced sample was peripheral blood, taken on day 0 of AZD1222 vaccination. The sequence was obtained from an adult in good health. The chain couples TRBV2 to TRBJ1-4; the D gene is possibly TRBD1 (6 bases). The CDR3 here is CASTAGADEKLFF. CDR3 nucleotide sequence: TGTGCCAGCACTGCAGGGGCGGATGAAAAACTGTTTTTT.